The rows below give T cell receptor beta chains drawn from one sample of a study of tumor and adjacent non-tumor tissue in lung cancer. TCRdb re-called the multiplex PCR reads with MiXCR, one entry per CDR3 protein. The sample contains about 60,000 distinct CDR3 sequences, around two thirds of which appear only once. The sample was distant non-tumor lung tissue. The receptors originated from a man aged 70 or older with non-small cell lung cancer. The CDR3 runs from the conserved cysteine through the conserved F or W. D genes are given only for firm matches. Clone size, where shown, is once, few, many, or a class for clones that have expanded.

cdr3_length: 12
clone_size: few
v_call: TRBV28
j_call: TRBJ1-1
d_call: -
cdr3_aa: CASSPQGTEAFF

cdr3_length: 16
clone_size: few
v_call: TRBV5-1
j_call: TRBJ2-5
d_call: -
cdr3_aa: CASSLGDGQPRETQYF

cdr3_length: 15
clone_size: -
v_call: TRBV11-3
j_call: TRBJ2-7
d_call: TRBD2
cdr3_aa: CASSLGTSGPYERNF

cdr3_length: 13
clone_size: many
v_call: TRBV6-5
j_call: TRBJ2-1
d_call: -
cdr3_aa: CASSDRINNEQFF

cdr3_length: 13
clone_size: -
v_call: TRBV20-1
j_call: TRBJ2-7
d_call: -
cdr3_aa: CSARDSAKKLQYF

cdr3_length: 16
clone_size: -
v_call: TRBV11-2
j_call: TRBJ2-2
d_call: -
cdr3_aa: CASSATSGLYTGELFF

cdr3_length: 14
clone_size: -
v_call: TRBV29-1
j_call: TRBJ2-1
d_call: -
cdr3_aa: CSVEPGGSYNGHFF

cdr3_length: 13
clone_size: -
v_call: TRBV11-3
j_call: TRBJ1-2
d_call: -
cdr3_aa: CASSLRASYGYTF

cdr3_length: 12
clone_size: -
v_call: TRBV24-1
j_call: TRBJ1-2
d_call: -
cdr3_aa: CATGGGHYGYTF

cdr3_length: 15
clone_size: many
v_call: TRBV5-1
j_call: TRBJ2-3
d_call: -
cdr3_aa: CASSFREPWTDTQYF

cdr3_length: 16
clone_size: -
v_call: TRBV14
j_call: TRBJ1-4
d_call: -
cdr3_aa: CASSQDSGTYFEKPFF

cdr3_length: 15
clone_size: -
v_call: TRBV11-1
j_call: TRBJ2-2
d_call: -
cdr3_aa: CASSLGNAGGGELFF

cdr3_length: 16
clone_size: -
v_call: TRBV4-1
j_call: TRBJ2-7
d_call: -
cdr3_aa: CASSQYPGQGDYEQYF

cdr3_length: 17
clone_size: -
v_call: TRBV11-1
j_call: TRBJ2-5
d_call: -
cdr3_aa: CASGGPRGEINQETQYF

cdr3_length: 17
clone_size: -
v_call: TRBV20-1
j_call: TRBJ2-7
d_call: -
cdr3_aa: CSASGVQGQRGPYEQYF

cdr3_length: 13
clone_size: -
v_call: TRBV6-4
j_call: TRBJ2-1
d_call: TRBD2
cdr3_aa: CASSDGTNNEQFF

cdr3_length: 15
clone_size: many
v_call: TRBV6-6
j_call: TRBJ2-2
d_call: TRBD1
cdr3_aa: CASSFGQGGAGELFF